The rows below give T cell receptor beta chains drawn from one sample of a study of radiation and T cells in renal cell carcinoma. Method: immunoSEQ multiplex PCR; TCRdb's copy keeps in-frame clones and lacks some. The table has approximately 170,000 clones, roughly nine tenths seen once. The specimen comprised blood, sampled from a patient whose treatment included radiotherapy and nephrectomy. These receptors were obtained from a woman between 50 and 59 years old with renal cell carcinoma. Each CDR3 is given with its conserved first and last residue. A D gene is named only where the DNA matches it firmly. The size field is filled for only some rows; it gives once, few, many or a size class.

clone_size j_call v_call d_call cdr3_nt cdr3_aa
- TRBJ1-2 TRBV10-3 - TGTGCCATCAGTGATGTAGGTAACTATGGCTACACCTTC CAISDVGNYGYTF
- TRBJ2-3 TRBV9 - TGTGCCAGCAGCGCTGGCTCAGGGCCAGATACGCAGTATTTT CASSAGSGPDTQYF
- TRBJ1-2 TRBV5-4 TRBD1 TGTGCCAGCAGCCACCCGCAGGGGGTAAGTGGCTACACCTTC CASSHPQGVSGYTF
once TRBJ1-5 TRBV7-2 - TGTGCCAGCAGCCCACAGGGTTTCAATCAGCCCCAGCATTTT CASSPQGFNQPQHF
- TRBJ2-3 TRBV29-1 - TGCAGCGTTGAACCGGGCAGGGGAACCACAGATACGCAGTATTTT CSVEPGRGTTDTQYF
- TRBJ1-6 TRBV15 - TGTGCCACCAGCAGAGATCATCCGGGGGCGAATTCACCCCTCCACTTT CATSRDHPGANSPLHF
- TRBJ1-1 TRBV20-1 - TGCAGTGCTAGCGGAAACACTGAAGCTTTCTTT CSASGNTEAFF
- TRBJ2-7 TRBV25-1 TRBD2 TGTGCCAGCAGTAAGAGCGGGACCTCCTACGAGCAGTACTTC CASSKSGTSYEQYF
- TRBJ1-4 TRBV4-3 TRBD1 TGCGCCAGCAGCCAAAAGGGGACAGGGGTTAATGAAAAACTGTTTTTT CASSQKGTGVNEKLFF
- TRBJ1-2 TRBV18 TRBD1 TGTGCCAGCGCAACTCCGTCCGGGACAGGGGTTAGTGGCTACACCTTC CASATPSGTGVSGYTF
- TRBJ1-2 TRBV5-1 TRBD1 TGCGCCAGCAGCCTCGGGACAGGGGGCGTCTATGGCTACACCTTC CASSLGTGGVYGYTF
- TRBJ1-3 TRBV7-9 - TGTGCCAGCAGCTTAACCTCAGGAAACACCATATATTTT CASSLTSGNTIYF
once TRBJ1-3 TRBV19 - TGTGCCAGCGGACAGTCAAGCTCTGGAAACACCATATATTTT CASGQSSSGNTIYF
- TRBJ2-3 TRBV9 TRBD1 TGTGCCAGCAGCGTCGGACAGGGAAGCACAGATACGCAGTATTTT CASSVGQGSTDTQYF
- TRBJ2-1 TRBV5-4 - TGTGCCAGCAGCTTGAGGCCAGGGTCCGTCAATGAGCAGTTCTTC CASSLRPGSVNEQFF
- TRBJ1-2 TRBV19 - TGTGCCACCGAGATCAACGTTGGCTATGGCTACACCTTC CATEINVGYGYTF